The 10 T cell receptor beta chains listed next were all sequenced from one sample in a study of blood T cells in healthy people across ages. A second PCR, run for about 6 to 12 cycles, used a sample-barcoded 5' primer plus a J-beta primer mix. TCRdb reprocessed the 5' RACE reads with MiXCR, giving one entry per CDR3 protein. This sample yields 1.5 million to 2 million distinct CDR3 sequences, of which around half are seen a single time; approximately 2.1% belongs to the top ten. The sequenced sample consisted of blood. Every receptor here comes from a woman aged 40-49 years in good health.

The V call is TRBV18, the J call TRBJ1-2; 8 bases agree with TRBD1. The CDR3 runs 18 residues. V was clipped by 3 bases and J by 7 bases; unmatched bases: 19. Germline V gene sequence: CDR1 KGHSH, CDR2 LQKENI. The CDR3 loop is CASSPQNIQGAHRGGYTF. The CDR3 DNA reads TGTGCCAGCTCACCTCAAAATATCCAGGGGGCGCATAGAGGTGGCTACACCTTC.

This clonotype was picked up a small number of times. The CDR3 is CSAYTGVETQYF. CDR3 sequence (DNA): TGCAGTGCTTATACGGGGGTGGAGACCCAGTACTTC. This sequence joins TRBV20-1 and TRBJ2-5; weak D call: TRBD2 (6 bases). Trimming took 5 bases from V and 5 from J, leaving 12 bases between them. The CDR3 consists of 12 residues. The V gene's germline CDR1 is DFQATT and CDR2 SNEGSKA (reference sequence).

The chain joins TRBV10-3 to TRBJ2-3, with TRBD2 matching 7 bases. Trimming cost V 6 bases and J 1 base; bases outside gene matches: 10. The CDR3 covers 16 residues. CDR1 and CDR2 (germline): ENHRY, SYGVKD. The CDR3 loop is CAISGRGEGGTDTQYF. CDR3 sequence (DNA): TGTGCCATCAGCGGTCGAGGGGAGGGTGGCACAGATACGCAGTATTTT.

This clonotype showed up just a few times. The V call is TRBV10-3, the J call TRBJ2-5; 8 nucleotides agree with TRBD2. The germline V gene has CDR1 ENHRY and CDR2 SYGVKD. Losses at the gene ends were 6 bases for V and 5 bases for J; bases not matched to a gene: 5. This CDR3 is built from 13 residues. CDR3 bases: TGTGCCATCAGCCTCGGCGGGGGGGAGACCCAGTACTTC. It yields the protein CAISLGGGETQYF.

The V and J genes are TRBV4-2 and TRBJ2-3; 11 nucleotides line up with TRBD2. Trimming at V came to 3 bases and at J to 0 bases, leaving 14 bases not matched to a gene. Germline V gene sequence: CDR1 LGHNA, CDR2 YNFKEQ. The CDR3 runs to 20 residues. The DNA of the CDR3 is TGTGCCAGCAGCCACTCACTCCTTAGCGGGGGGGCCAATAGCACAGATACGCAGTATTTT. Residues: CASSHSLLSGGANSTDTQYF.

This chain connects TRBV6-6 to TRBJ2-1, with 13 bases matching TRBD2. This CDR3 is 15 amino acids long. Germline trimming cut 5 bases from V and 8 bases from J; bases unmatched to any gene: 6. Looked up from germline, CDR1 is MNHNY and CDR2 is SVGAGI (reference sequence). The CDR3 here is CASSAGTSGVDEQFF. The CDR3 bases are TGTGCCAGCAGTGCCGGGACTAGCGGGGTCGATGAGCAGTTCTTC.

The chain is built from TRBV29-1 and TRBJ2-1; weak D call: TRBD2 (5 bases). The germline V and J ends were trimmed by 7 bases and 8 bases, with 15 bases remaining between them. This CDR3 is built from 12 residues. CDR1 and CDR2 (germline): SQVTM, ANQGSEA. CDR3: CSANPGSHEQFF. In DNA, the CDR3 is TGCAGCGCTAACCCGGGAAGCCATGAGCAGTTCTTC.

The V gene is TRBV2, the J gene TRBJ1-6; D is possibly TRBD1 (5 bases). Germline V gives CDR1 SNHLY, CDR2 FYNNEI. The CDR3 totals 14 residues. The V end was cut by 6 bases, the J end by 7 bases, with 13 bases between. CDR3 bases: TGTGCCAGCAGGGTCGGGACGGAAAATTCACCCCTCCACTTT. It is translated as CASRVGTENSPLHF.

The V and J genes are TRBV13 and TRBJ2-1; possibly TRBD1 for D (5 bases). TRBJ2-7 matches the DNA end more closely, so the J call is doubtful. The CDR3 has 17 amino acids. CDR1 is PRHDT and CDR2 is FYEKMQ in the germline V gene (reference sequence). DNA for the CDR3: TGTGCCAGCAGCTTAAATTGGGGCAGTCCGTCCTACAATGAGCAGTACTTC. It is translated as CASSLNWGSPSYNEQYF.

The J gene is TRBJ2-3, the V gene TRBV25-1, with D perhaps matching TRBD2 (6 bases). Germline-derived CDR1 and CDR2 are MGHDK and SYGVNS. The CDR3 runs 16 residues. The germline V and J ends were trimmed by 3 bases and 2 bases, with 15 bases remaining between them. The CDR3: CASSEGTGLFTDTQYF. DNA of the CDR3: TGTGCCAGCAGTGAGGGAACGGGACTCTTCACAGATACGCAGTATTTT.